This paragraph reports one TCR beta chain. Its cognate antigen is unknown. The sample originates from a study of T cell responses to AZD1222 COVID-19 vaccine. The wider study: Analyses pooled second doses at about 4 or about 12 weeks. Study-level points and caveats: The study sampled repertoires only after the peak T cell response. An increase in Spike-specific TCR breadth and depth was observed after two AZD1222 doses.

Sequencing used immunoSEQ multiplex PCR; TCRdb keeps in-frame clones, though not all of them. The repertoire holds 130,000 or so clones, with more than 70% as singletons. This TCR derives from an adult in good health. The source was peripheral blood, collected on day 0 of AZD1222 vaccination.

The CDR3, as DNA: TGTGCCAGCAAACGAAGGGATTGGCAGAACACTGAAGCTTTCTTT. This sequence encodes CASKRRDWQNTEAFF. The V gene is TRBV2, the J gene TRBJ1-1; the D is unclear. Germline-derived CDR1 and CDR2 are SNHLY and FYNNEI. The CDR3 totals 15 residues. The V gene lost 7 bases and the J gene lost 1 base, with 16 bases spanning the gap.